One and the same sample provided the 3 T cell receptor beta chains below, sequenced in a study of shared clonotypes between healthy human individuals. Sequenced by immunoSEQ multiplex PCR; TCRdb stores in-frame clones only, minus some. The table includes approximately 530,000 clones, roughly 95% detected once. Sequencing was carried out using naive CD4+ T cells sorted from blood. Subset in this sample: CD45RA+ positively selected. Receptors were obtained from a woman in her twenties or thirties in good health.

V and J are TRBV28 and TRBJ1-5; TRBD1 aligns across 7 bases. The CDR3 has 13 residues. Germline V gives CDR1 MDHEN, CDR2 SYDVKM. V dropped 5 bases and J dropped 12; count of bases not matched to a gene: 10. The CDR3 sequence: CASSLGTEWYQHF. The CDR3 coding sequence is TGTGCCAGCAGTCTGGGGACAGAGTGGTACCAGCATTTT.

This clone has a single count. The chain combines TRBV5-8 with TRBJ2-1; 10 bases match TRBD1. V lost 4 bases and J lost 7; bases outside the gene matches: 8. Germline CDR1 is SGHTS and CDR2 is YDEGEE. The CDR3 is 15 amino acids. Written as DNA, the CDR3 is TGTGCCAGCAGCGCCGGGGACAGGGGCGATAATGAGCAGTTCTTC. It codes for CASSAGDRGDNEQFF.

The chain recombines TRBV4-2 with TRBJ2-2; TRBD2 agrees at 11 bases. CDR3 length equals 18 residues. Germline V gene data show CDR1 as LGHNA and CDR2 as YNFKEQ. Losses at the gene ends were 0 bases for V and 0 bases for J; bases not matched to a gene: 3. This CDR3 is CASSQELAGVANTGELFF. CDR3 sequence (DNA): TGTGCCAGCAGCCAAGAACTAGCGGGGGTCGCGAACACCGGGGAGCTGTTTTTT.